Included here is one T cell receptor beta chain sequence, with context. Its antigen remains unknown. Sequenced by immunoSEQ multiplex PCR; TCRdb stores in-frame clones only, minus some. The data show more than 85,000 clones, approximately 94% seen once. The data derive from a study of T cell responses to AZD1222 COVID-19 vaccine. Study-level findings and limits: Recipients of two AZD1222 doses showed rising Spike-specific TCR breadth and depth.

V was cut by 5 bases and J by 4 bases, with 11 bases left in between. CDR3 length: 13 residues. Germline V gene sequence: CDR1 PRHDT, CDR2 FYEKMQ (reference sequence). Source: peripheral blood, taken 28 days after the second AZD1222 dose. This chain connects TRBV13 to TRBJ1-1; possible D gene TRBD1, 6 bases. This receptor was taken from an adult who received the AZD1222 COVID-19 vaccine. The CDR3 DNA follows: TGTGCCAGCAGCGGGGGGGCCGGCACTGAAGCTTTCTTT. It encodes CASSGGAGTEAFF.